The rows below give T cell receptor beta chains drawn from one sample of a study of blood T cells in healthy people across ages. MiXCR was run by TCRdb on the 5' RACE reads, yielding one entry per CDR3 protein. The top ten hold 15% of the sample, which has approximately 700,000 distinct CDR3 sequences, 32% seen once. Sequenced: blood. Receptors were obtained from a woman older than 75 in good health. Each CDR3 is given with its conserved first and last residue. The order of the fields is clone size, V gene, D gene, J gene, CDR3 protein, CDR3 DNA. The D gene is left open where the match is weak. Size values are once, few and many counts, or a class for expanded clones, and some rows have none.

>-|TRBV4-1|-|TRBJ2-5
CASSPQEGGNERYF
TGCGCCAGCAGCCCTCAGGAGGGGGGGAATGAGCGGTACTTC
>-|TRBV4-1|-|TRBJ1-3
CASSQEGGLTGNTIYF
TGCGCCAGCAGCCAAGAGGGGGGGCTGACTGGAAACACCATATATTTT
>many|TRBV12-3/TRBV12-4|TRBD1|TRBJ2-7
CASSSGDRGSSYEQYF
TGTGCCAGCAGTTCGGGAGACAGGGGAAGCTCCTACGAGCAGTACTTC
>-|TRBV7-3|TRBD2|TRBJ2-3
CASSLTGGAKTDTQYF
TGTGCCAGCAGCTTAACCGGGGGGGCTAAAACAGATACGCAGTATTTT
>-|TRBV12-5|-|TRBJ2-5
CASGLGRVSQETQYF
TGTGCTAGTGGTTTAGGCAGGGTGAGCCAAGAGACCCAGTACTTC
>-|TRBV7-2|TRBD1|TRBJ2-7
CASRDRVNYEQYF
TGTGCCAGCCGGGACAGGGTCAACTACGAGCAGTACTTC
>few|TRBV5-1|TRBD2|TRBJ2-3
CASSSQRGSTDTQYF
TGCGCCAGCAGCTCTCAGCGGGGGAGCACAGATACGCAGTATTTT
>few|TRBV9|TRBD2|TRBJ2-3
CASSFRGGSRDTQYF
TGTGCCAGCAGCTTCCGGGGCGGGAGCCGAGATACGCAGTATTTT
>few|TRBV20-1|-|TRBJ1-3
CSAAGEDGNTIYF
TGCAGTGCTGCTGGGGAGGACGGAAACACCATATATTTT
>many|TRBV3-1|-|TRBJ1-1
CASSQELLTEAFF
TGTGCCAGCAGCCAAGAACTCCTCACTGAAGCTTTCTTT
>-|TRBV20-1|TRBD2|TRBJ2-5
CSATPGLAGKEGTQYF
TGCAGTGCTACACCGGGACTAGCGGGGAAGGAAGGGACCCAGTACTTC
>many|TRBV14|TRBD1|TRBJ2-2
CASSEQGATGELFF
TGTGCCAGCAGCGAACAGGGGGCCACCGGGGAGCTGTTTTTT
>-|TRBV5-1|-|TRBJ1-2
CASSLAGVHLYGSTF
TGCGCCAGCAGCTTGGCCGGGGTACACCTCTATGGCTCCACCTTC
>many|TRBV6-5|TRBD1|TRBJ1-2
CASSLGIDRVGGYTF
TGTGCCAGCAGTTTAGGAATAGACAGGGTCGGTGGCTACACCTTC
>many|TRBV7-7|-|TRBJ2-3
CASSLDHTDTQYF
TGTGCCAGCAGCTTGGACCACACAGATACGCAGTATTTT
>many|TRBV2|-|TRBJ2-4
CASSTQGAKNIQYF
TGTGCCAGCAGCACGCAGGGGGCCAAAAACATTCAGTACTTC
>-|TRBV29-1|-|TRBJ1-6
CSLRESQGKVFLPLHF
TGCAGCCTCAGGGAGTCACAGGGAAAGGTGTTTTTACCCCTCCACTTT
>-|TRBV10-3|-|TRBJ2-5
CANRTGAVGVETQYF
TGTGCCAACCGGACGGGAGCGGTCGGGGTGGAGACCCAGTACTTC
>few|TRBV6-6|-|TRBJ1-4
CASSPPGWGEKLFF
TGTGCCAGCAGCCCCCCAGGGTGGGGTGAAAAACTGTTTTTT
>many|TRBV29-1|-|TRBJ2-7
CSVVRNYEQYF
TGCAGCGTTGTGAGGAACTACGAGCAGTACTTC
>few|TRBV21-1|-|TRBJ1-2
CASSKVNSPKGYTF
TGTGCCAGCAGCAAAGTAAATAGCCCCAAGGGCTACACCTTC
>many|TRBV5-1|-|TRBJ2-7
CASTLGLGEQYF
TGCGCCAGCACCCTGGGCCTCGGCGAGCAGTACTTC